The rows below give T cell receptor beta chains drawn from one sample of a study of CD8+CD57+ T cells in acquired aplastic anemia. Via MiXCR, TCRdb re-called the reads, giving one row per CDR3 protein. The data show 200,000 to 250,000 distinct CDR3 sequences, with 50% to 70% seen just once and roughly 62% held by the top ten. Sequencing was done on a sample of sorted CD4+, CD8+, or CD8+CD57+ T cells (not recorded which) from PBMCs. These receptors were collected from a human donor with aplastic anemia. Both conserved end residues are part of each CDR3. A D gene is named only where the DNA matches it firmly. Part of the rows lack a size; the others show once, few, many or a class for expanded clones.

.	TRBV6-6	.	TRBJ1-3	CASSVSLRPGNTIYF	TGTGCCAGCAGCGTATCTCTTCGGCCTGGAAACACCATATATTTT
.	TRBV6-1	.	TRBJ1-4	CASSGEGGAGEKLFF	TGTGCCAGCAGTGGAGAAGGGGGGGCTGGGGAAAAACTGTTTTTT
TRBD1	TRBV4-1	.	TRBJ1-4	CASSQDGTGGEKLFF	TGCGCCAGCAGCCAAGATGGGACAGGGGGTGAAAAACTGTTTTTT
TRBD1	TRBV29-1	.	TRBJ2-1	CSVDRTGGYNEQFF	TGCAGCGTCGACCGGACAGGGGGCTACAATGAGCAGTTCTTC
TRBD2	TRBV25-1	.	TRBJ2-7	CASSIMAGVAGEQYF	TGTGCCAGTAGTATCATGGCGGGGGTCGCCGGGGAGCAGTACTTC
TRBD1	TRBV9	.	TRBJ2-2	CASSVATGVTGELFF	TGTGCCAGCAGCGTAGCTACAGGGGTCACCGGGGAGCTGTTTTTT
.	TRBV19	.	TRBJ2-1	CASSTRGARNEQFF	TGTGCCAGTAGCACTCGTGGGGCAAGGAATGAGCAGTTCTTC
TRBD2	TRBV20-1	.	TRBJ2-7	CSAPGTSSPRATYEQYF	TGCAGTGCCCCCGGGACTAGCAGTCCTCGGGCTACCTACGAGCAGTACTTC
.	TRBV7-9	.	TRBJ2-5	CASQPRIVATQYF	TGTGCCAGCCAACCACGGATTGTAGCGACCCAGTACTTC
.	TRBV6-6	once	TRBJ1-5	CASSRQEFNQPQHF	TGTGCCAGCAGCCGTCAGGAATTCAATCAGCCCCAGCATTTT
TRBD1	TRBV10-3	.	TRBJ1-1	CAISGGAGQGETEAFF	TGTGCCATCAGTGGGGGCGCGGGACAGGGAGAAACTGAAGCTTTCTTT
TRBD1	TRBV7-3	few	TRBJ1-5	CASSSRGNQPQHF	TGTGCCAGCAGCTCCAGGGGGAATCAGCCCCAGCATTTT
TRBD1	TRBV19	.	TRBJ2-3	CASSTWDRTASSTDTQYF	TGTGCCAGTAGTACCTGGGACAGGACCGCCTCTAGCACAGATACGCAGTATTTT
.	TRBV20-1	once	TRBJ2-1	CSARGVNRPYFF	TGCAGTGCTAGGGGGGTTAACAGACCCTACTTCTTC
TRBD2	TRBV6-5	.	TRBJ2-3	CASSYRWTRSTDTQYF	TGTGCCAGCAGTTACCGTTGGACTAGGAGCACAGATACGCAGTATTTT
.	TRBV19	many	TRBJ2-5	CASSIWISPEETQYF	TGTGCCAGTAGTATTTGGATTAGCCCGGAAGAGACCCAGTACTTC
.	TRBV7-9	.	TRBJ2-7	CASSSQDYEQYF	TGTGCCAGCAGTTCACAGGACTACGAGCAGTACTTC
TRBD1	TRBV6-6	many	TRBJ1-4	CASREQGPTEKLFF	TGTGCCAGCAGGGAACAGGGGCCAACCGAAAAACTGTTTTTT
.	TRBV6-6	.	TRBJ2-7	CASSYSIEQYF	TGTGCCAGCAGTTACAGTATCGAGCAGTACTTC
TRBD2	TRBV7-9	few	TRBJ2-7	CASSLTGGGAYEQYF	TGTGCCAGCAGCTTAACGGGGGGAGGAGCATACGAGCAGTACTTC